The rows below give T cell receptor beta chains drawn from one sample of a study of T cells after yellow fever vaccination. TCRdb reprocessed the 5' RACE reads via MiXCR and lists one record per CDR3 protein. The sample records some 350,000 distinct CDR3 sequences, 6.2% being singletons. The starting material was PBMCs, obtained 5 days after the yellow fever booster vaccination. The receptors were gathered from a man aged 25-40 years who received the YFV17D yellow fever vaccine. The CDR3 runs from the conserved cysteine through the conserved F or W. A D gene is named only where the DNA matches it firmly. Size is stated for part of the rows, as once, few or many counts, or as a class when the clone is expanded.

cdr3_nt: TGTGCCAGCAGCTTGCTCAGCCTAGCGGCGAGGTGGGAGACCCAGTACTTC
cdr3_aa: CASSLLSLAARWETQYF
d_call: TRBD2
v_call: TRBV7-2
j_call: TRBJ2-5
clone_size: few

cdr3_nt: TGCTGTGCTAGGGACCCTCGAAGGTTTCCGGGACGGGCGTTCGAGACCCAGTACTTC
cdr3_aa: CCARDPRRFPGRAFETQYF
d_call: NA
v_call: TRBV20-1
j_call: TRBJ2-5
clone_size: NA

cdr3_nt: TGCAGTGCTAGAAATGTAGCCAAAAACATTCAGTACTTC
cdr3_aa: CSARNVAKNIQYF
d_call: NA
v_call: TRBV20-1
j_call: TRBJ2-4
clone_size: NA

cdr3_nt: TGTGCCAGCAGGCACACTAGCGGTCAAAACATTCGGTACTTC
cdr3_aa: CASRHTSGQNIRYF
d_call: TRBD2
v_call: TRBV6-2/TRBV6-3
j_call: TRBJ2-4
clone_size: NA

cdr3_nt: TGTGCCACCATGGGGGGGGCTGGAGCCAAAAACATTCAGTACTTC
cdr3_aa: CATMGGAGAKNIQYF
d_call: NA
v_call: TRBV12-3/TRBV12-4
j_call: TRBJ2-4
clone_size: many

cdr3_nt: TGTGCCAGCGAAACTAGACCTAGCGGGTTCCAAGAGACCCAGTACTTC
cdr3_aa: CASETRPSGFQETQYF
d_call: TRBD2
v_call: TRBV3-1
j_call: TRBJ2-5
clone_size: NA

cdr3_nt: TGTGCCAGCAGTTTTGGAGGGGGCGATGCTGAAGCTTTCTTT
cdr3_aa: CASSFGGGDAEAFF
d_call: TRBD1
v_call: TRBV12-3/TRBV12-4
j_call: TRBJ1-1
clone_size: few

cdr3_nt: TGTGCCAGCAGCCCGCAGCGGGCGAGAGCTGGTCCCGGGGAGCTGTTTTTT
cdr3_aa: CASSPQRARAGPGELFF
d_call: NA
v_call: TRBV7-2
j_call: TRBJ2-2
clone_size: NA

cdr3_nt: TGTGCCAGCAGCCAAGAACCTGTGGGTGGCTACACCTTC
cdr3_aa: CASSQEPVGGYTF
d_call: NA
v_call: TRBV3-1
j_call: TRBJ1-2
clone_size: NA

cdr3_nt: TGTGCCAGCAGCTTAGTACCGAACTCTGGAAACACCACATATTTT
cdr3_aa: CASSLVPNSGNTTYF
d_call: NA
v_call: TRBV13
j_call: TRBJ1-3
clone_size: NA

cdr3_nt: TGTGCCAGCAGCTTAGAGTCGCCTAGCGGATCCACAGCTACGCAGTATTTT
cdr3_aa: CASSLESPSGSTATQYF
d_call: TRBD2
v_call: TRBV13
j_call: TRBJ2-3
clone_size: NA

cdr3_nt: TGTGCCAGCAGCTTTGGAGAAAGGGACACTGAAGCTTTCTTT
cdr3_aa: CASSFGERDTEAFF
d_call: NA
v_call: TRBV5-4
j_call: TRBJ1-1
clone_size: few

cdr3_nt: TGTGCCAGCAGCAACACAGGGCGGGTCACAGATACGCAGTATTTT
cdr3_aa: CASSNTGRVTDTQYF
d_call: NA
v_call: TRBV7-6
j_call: TRBJ2-3
clone_size: many

cdr3_nt: TGTGCCAGCAGTTTTGGGGCCAGTGGGGATGGAAACATTCAGTACTTC
cdr3_aa: CASSFGASGDGNIQYF
d_call: NA
v_call: TRBV28
j_call: TRBJ2-4
clone_size: many

cdr3_nt: TGTGCCAGCTCACCGGCGGGGGCTCAAGAGACCCAGTACTTC
cdr3_aa: CASSPAGAQETQYF
d_call: NA
v_call: TRBV18
j_call: TRBJ2-5
clone_size: many

cdr3_nt: TGTGCCAGCAGCTTGGACAGGGGGTTCGAGCAGTACTTC
cdr3_aa: CASSLDRGFEQYF
d_call: TRBD1
v_call: TRBV11-2
j_call: TRBJ2-7
clone_size: few

cdr3_nt: TGTGCCAGCAGCCTGGGACCCCTCGGCGAGCAGTACTTC
cdr3_aa: CASSLGPLGEQYF
d_call: NA
v_call: TRBV5-6
j_call: TRBJ2-7
clone_size: NA

cdr3_nt: TGTGCCACCAGCAGAGAAACCGGAACCAAAAACATTCAGTACTTC
cdr3_aa: CATSRETGTKNIQYF
d_call: NA
v_call: TRBV15
j_call: TRBJ2-4
clone_size: few

cdr3_nt: TGTGCCAGCAGTTACTCGATCGGTAGCTACGAGCAGTACTTC
cdr3_aa: CASSYSIGSYEQYF
d_call: NA
v_call: TRBV6-2/TRBV6-3
j_call: TRBJ2-7
clone_size: many

cdr3_nt: TGCAGTGCTAGTCCAGGGAGTGGGCCCCAGCATTTT
cdr3_aa: CSASPGSGPQHF
d_call: NA
v_call: TRBV20-1
j_call: TRBJ1-5
clone_size: few

cdr3_nt: TGCAGTGCTGGCGGGTCTAAGGTTTATGGGCAGTACTTC
cdr3_aa: CSAGGSKVYGQYF
d_call: NA
v_call: TRBV20-1
j_call: TRBJ2-7
clone_size: NA

cdr3_nt: TGCAGTGCCACCACGACAGGGGGCTTTGGAAACACCATATATTTT
cdr3_aa: CSATTTGGFGNTIYF
d_call: TRBD1
v_call: TRBV20-1
j_call: TRBJ1-3
clone_size: NA

cdr3_nt: TGTGCCAGCAGTTACGAGGGGACAGTAAACTACGAGCAGTACTTC
cdr3_aa: CASSYEGTVNYEQYF
d_call: TRBD1
v_call: TRBV6-5
j_call: TRBJ2-7
clone_size: NA

cdr3_nt: TGCGCCAGCAGCCAAGAGGCCCAGGGTCGCAATCAGCCCCAGCATTTT
cdr3_aa: CASSQEAQGRNQPQHF
d_call: NA
v_call: TRBV4-1
j_call: TRBJ1-5
clone_size: many

cdr3_nt: TGTGCCATCAAGCGGAGCCGCACAGATACGCAGTATTTT
cdr3_aa: CAIKRSRTDTQYF
d_call: NA
v_call: TRBV6-1
j_call: TRBJ2-3
clone_size: many

cdr3_nt: TGCAGTGCTAGAGTTAGCCCGGCCGCCGGGGAGCTGTTTTTT
cdr3_aa: CSARVSPAAGELFF
d_call: NA
v_call: TRBV20-1
j_call: TRBJ2-2
clone_size: few

cdr3_nt: TGTGCCAGCACCCCAGCGGGAGTCGGGACCCAGTACTTC
cdr3_aa: CASTPAGVGTQYF
d_call: TRBD2
v_call: TRBV12-3/TRBV12-4
j_call: TRBJ2-5
clone_size: few

cdr3_nt: TGTGCCAGCATAAGAGGGCCTAATGAAAAACTGTTTTTT
cdr3_aa: CASIRGPNEKLFF
d_call: NA
v_call: TRBV28
j_call: TRBJ1-4
clone_size: few

cdr3_nt: TGTGCCAGCAGTTTATTTACTAGCGGTTTCTCCTACGAGCAGTACTTC
cdr3_aa: CASSLFTSGFSYEQYF
d_call: TRBD2
v_call: TRBV12-3/TRBV12-4
j_call: TRBJ2-7
clone_size: few

cdr3_nt: TGTGCCAGTAGTATCGGGCAGCAGTACGGCTACACCTTC
cdr3_aa: CASSIGQQYGYTF
d_call: NA
v_call: TRBV19
j_call: TRBJ1-2
clone_size: NA

cdr3_nt: TGTGCCAGCAGCCCCACGGACCCTTTAAACATTCAGTACTTC
cdr3_aa: CASSPTDPLNIQYF
d_call: NA
v_call: TRBV7-2
j_call: TRBJ2-4
clone_size: many

cdr3_nt: TGCAGCGTTGTCCTGGGGGGCGTTCAAGAGACCCAGTACTTC
cdr3_aa: CSVVLGGVQETQYF
d_call: NA
v_call: TRBV29-1
j_call: TRBJ2-5
clone_size: few

cdr3_nt: TGTGCCAGCAGCTTAGCTAGGTCTCTCGAGCAGTACTTC
cdr3_aa: CASSLARSLEQYF
d_call: NA
v_call: TRBV7-2
j_call: TRBJ2-7
clone_size: many

cdr3_nt: TGTGCCAGCAGCGGACACCCGTACGAGCAGTACTTC
cdr3_aa: CASSGHPYEQYF
d_call: NA
v_call: TRBV7-9
j_call: TRBJ2-7
clone_size: few

cdr3_nt: TGCGCCAGCAGCCAAGAGATTCAACCTTTGCCTAGCGGTACCTACGAGCAGTACTTC
cdr3_aa: CASSQEIQPLPSGTYEQYF
d_call: TRBD2
v_call: TRBV4-1
j_call: TRBJ2-7
clone_size: few

cdr3_nt: TGTGCCAGCAGTACCGGAGAGACCCAGTACTTC
cdr3_aa: CASSTGETQYF
d_call: NA
v_call: TRBV27
j_call: TRBJ2-5
clone_size: many

cdr3_nt: TGTGCCAGCAGTTCAGTGGGAACCCGCACAGATACGCAGTATTTT
cdr3_aa: CASSSVGTRTDTQYF
d_call: NA
v_call: TRBV12-3/TRBV12-4
j_call: TRBJ2-3
clone_size: NA

cdr3_nt: TGTGCCAGCAGTTACTCCCAGGAGCTGGGCTACACCTTC
cdr3_aa: CASSYSQELGYTF
d_call: NA
v_call: TRBV6-5
j_call: TRBJ1-2
clone_size: NA

cdr3_nt: TGCGCCAGCAGCGCTGAGGGTGTCAGGGGGCAAGGAAACACCATATATTTT
cdr3_aa: CASSAEGVRGQGNTIYF
d_call: TRBD1
v_call: TRBV5-1
j_call: TRBJ1-3
clone_size: few

cdr3_nt: TGCGCCAGCAGCTTGGCCGCGGTGCCTAATGAAAAACTGTTTTTT
cdr3_aa: CASSLAAVPNEKLFF
d_call: NA
v_call: TRBV5-1
j_call: TRBJ1-4
clone_size: NA

cdr3_nt: TGTGCCAGCTCACCACCTTTAAGGGGCGAGCAGTACTTC
cdr3_aa: CASSPPLRGEQYF
d_call: NA
v_call: TRBV18
j_call: TRBJ2-7
clone_size: few

cdr3_nt: TGCGCCAGCAGCCCCGGGAGCGGCTTTGACACCGGGGAGCTGTTTTTT
cdr3_aa: CASSPGSGFDTGELFF
d_call: NA
v_call: TRBV5-1
j_call: TRBJ2-2
clone_size: many

cdr3_nt: TGTGCCTGGAGTAACGGTATCTACGAGCAGTACTTC
cdr3_aa: CAWSNGIYEQYF
d_call: NA
v_call: TRBV30
j_call: TRBJ2-7
clone_size: NA

cdr3_nt: TGTGCCAGCAGCCAGGGTCGATTCGACGAGCAGTACTTC
cdr3_aa: CASSQGRFDEQYF
d_call: NA
v_call: TRBV6-1
j_call: TRBJ2-7
clone_size: many

cdr3_nt: TGTGCCAGCAGCCAAACAGGGGGAAGCACTGAAGCTTTCTTT
cdr3_aa: CASSQTGGSTEAFF
d_call: TRBD1
v_call: TRBV3-1
j_call: TRBJ1-1
clone_size: many

cdr3_nt: TGCGCCAGCAGCCAACTTACGACTAGAAGGACAGATACGCAGTATTTT
cdr3_aa: CASSQLTTRRTDTQYF
d_call: NA
v_call: TRBV4-1
j_call: TRBJ2-3
clone_size: many

cdr3_nt: TGTGCCAGCAGCTACCGGGACCGAGGCTATGGCTACACCTTC
cdr3_aa: CASSYRDRGYGYTF
d_call: NA
v_call: TRBV7-9
j_call: TRBJ1-2
clone_size: few

cdr3_nt: TGTGCCAGCACTTCGGGTACTGAAGCTTTCTTT
cdr3_aa: CASTSGTEAFF
d_call: NA
v_call: TRBV7-9
j_call: TRBJ1-1
clone_size: many

cdr3_nt: TGTGCCAGCAGGGGCCAGGGGAACTACGAGCAGTACTTC
cdr3_aa: CASRGQGNYEQYF
d_call: NA
v_call: TRBV27
j_call: TRBJ2-7
clone_size: many

cdr3_nt: TGTGCCAGCTCATCTCGACAGGGGCCAGGAGAGACCCAGTACTTC
cdr3_aa: CASSSRQGPGETQYF
d_call: TRBD1
v_call: TRBV18
j_call: TRBJ2-5
clone_size: many

cdr3_nt: TGTGCCAGCAGCAAAGAAGGGACGGAGACCCAGTACTTC
cdr3_aa: CASSKEGTETQYF
d_call: NA
v_call: TRBV3-1
j_call: TRBJ2-5
clone_size: NA

cdr3_nt: TGTGCCACCAGCAGACGTACAGGGGGCTACGACAATGAGCAGTTCTTC
cdr3_aa: CATSRRTGGYDNEQFF
d_call: TRBD1
v_call: TRBV15
j_call: TRBJ2-1
clone_size: NA

cdr3_nt: TGCAGTGCTAGGGTGCACGGGACAGGGGCAGATACGCAGTATTTT
cdr3_aa: CSARVHGTGADTQYF
d_call: TRBD1
v_call: TRBV20-1
j_call: TRBJ2-3
clone_size: NA

cdr3_nt: TGCGCCAGCAGCTTGGGGACTAGCGGACTCCAAGAGACCCAGTACTTC
cdr3_aa: CASSLGTSGLQETQYF
d_call: TRBD2
v_call: TRBV5-1
j_call: TRBJ2-5
clone_size: many

cdr3_nt: TGTGCCAGCAGCTTTCTAGCGGGGGGAGGCACAGATACGCAGTATTTT
cdr3_aa: CASSFLAGGGTDTQYF
d_call: TRBD2
v_call: TRBV7-9
j_call: TRBJ2-3
clone_size: NA